Presented here are 8 T cell receptor beta chains from one specimen sequenced in a study of spatial heterogeneity in lung cancer. Via MiXCR, TCRdb re-called the 5' RACE reads, giving one row per CDR3 protein. This sample yields tens of thousands of distinct CDR3 sequences, of which roughly 13% are seen a single time; 55% to 65% belongs to the top ten. Time point in this sample: sample taken at primary tumor resection. Tumor, nontumor lung or frozen PBMC supplied whole RNA, sequenced without sorting. The sequencing used PBMCs, collected at surgery. The receptors originated from a male donor with early-stage non-small cell lung cancer.

The CDR3 bases are TGTGCCAGCAGCCCGGGGGGCGACCAAGAGACCCAGTACTTC. Amino acid sequence: CASSPGGDQETQYF. This chain uses TRBV7-2 with TRBJ2-5, with a weak D call TRBD2 (7 bases). CDR3 length equals 14 residues. Trimming removed 5 bases at V and 0 bases at J, with 10 bases between. The germline V gene has CDR1 SGHTA and CDR2 FQGNSA. The variable domain in full, completed from reference TRBV7-2 and TRBJ2-5, reads GAGVSQSPSNKVTEKGKDVELRCDPISGHTALYWYRQSLGQGLEFLIYFQGNSAPDKSGLPSDRFSAERTGGSVSTLTIQRTQQEDSAVYLCASSPGGDQETQYFGPGTRLLVL.

Concerning this clonotype itself: A much larger clonotype is one base distant, so this may be a read error. The J gene is TRBJ2-1, the V gene TRBV28; 11 nucleotides agree with TRBD2. Germline CDR1 and CDR2: MDHEN and SYDVKM. This CDR3 spans 16 amino acids. The CDR3 nucleotides are TGTGCCGGCAGGGACACCCTAGCGGGAGGTGACAATGAGCAGTTCTTC. It translates to CAGRDTLAGGDNEQFF.

This clonotype appeared a few times. The chain combines TRBV12-3 or TRBV12-4 with TRBJ2-3; 10 nucleotides line up with TRBD2. Trimming cost V 4 bases and J 5 bases; bases outside gene matches: 6. The CDR3 has 15 residues. CDR3 protein: CASSWERGGRDTQYF. CDR3 bases: TGTGCCAGCAGTTGGGAGCGGGGGGGCCGAGATACGCAGTATTTT.

Many counts were recorded for this clonotype. The chain links TRBV12-3 or TRBV12-4 to TRBJ1-5; the match to TRBD1 covers 7 bases. There are 16 residues in the CDR3. The V and J ends lost 5 bases and 3 bases, in that order; junction bases with no gene match: 10. Written as DNA, the CDR3 is TGTGCCAGCAGTCCCTCCCTGGGGACAGACAATCAGCCCCAGCATTTT. Amino acid sequence: CASSPSLGTDNQPQHF.

This clonotype was counted a few times. V is TRBV11-2 and J is TRBJ2-3; TRBD1 might be the D (6 bases). The CDR3 covers 14 residues. Germline CDR1 and CDR2: SGHAT and FQNNGV. V lost 4 bases and J 7 bases, leaving 15 bases between the germline ends. The CDR3 loop is CASSSTGTSYTQYF. The DNA of the CDR3 is TGTGCCAGCAGCTCAACAGGGACCTCATATACGCAGTATTTT.

In its sample, this clonotype is large. The V and J genes are TRBV6-5 and TRBJ2-3; 12 bases line up with TRBD2. There are 15 residues in the CDR3. Germline V gives CDR1 MNHEY, CDR2 SVGAGI. V lost 8 bases to trimming and J lost 0 bases; unmatched junction nucleotides: 3. CDR3 sequence reads: CASFGLAGSTDTQYF. The CDR3 DNA reads TGTGCCAGCTTCGGACTAGCGGGAAGCACAGATACGCAGTATTTT.

The sample holds a few counts of this clonotype. The V and J genes are TRBV7-2 and TRBJ2-7, with no clear D. CDR3 length equals 15 residues. Germline V gene lookup returns CDR1 SGHTA and CDR2 FQGNSA. Trimming took off 1 base at V and 0 bases at J, with 10 bases between the two ends. The CDR3 sequence is CASSLGSLLSYEQYF. The CDR3 DNA reads TGTGCCAGCAGCTTAGGGTCACTACTCTCCTACGAGCAGTACTTC.

This clonotype was detected ten times or more. The rearrangement links TRBV7-2 to TRBJ2-2; 8 bases align to TRBD1. The CDR3 loop spans 15 amino acids. With 6 bases clipped from V and 4 bases from J, the junction kept 7 bases outside the gene matches. CDR1 is SGHTA and CDR2 is FQGNSA in the germline V gene. CDR3 sequence reads: CASSHRTGTTGELFF. The DNA for the CDR3 is TGTGCCAGCAGTCATAGGACAGGGACCACCGGGGAGCTGTTTTTT.